Listed below are T cell receptor beta chains from one sample, sequenced in a study of blood T cell repertoires in COVID-19. Generated by immunoSEQ multiplex PCR, the TCRdb table keeps only in-frame clones and is missing some. The profile shows roughly 140,000 clones, 80% of them singletons. Sequencing was carried out using peripheral blood. These receptors were obtained from a man between 60 and 70 years old with acute or convalescent COVID-19. CDR3s include the opening cysteine and the closing phenylalanine or tryptophan. The D gene is left open where the match is weak. The size of a clone is reported for some rows only, either as once, few or many, or as a class for expanded clones.

CDR3aa,CDR3nt,j_gene,abundance,d_gene,v_gene
CASSISSSGYTF,TGTGCCAGTAGTATTTCCTCGAGCGGCTACACCTTC,TRBJ1-2,.,.,TRBV19
CASSASRTGNTEAFF,TGTGCCAGCAGTGCCTCCCGGACAGGAAACACTGAAGCTTTCTTT,TRBJ1-1,.,TRBD1,TRBV27
CASSYQSGGYNSPLHF,TGTGCCAGCAGTTATCAGAGCGGAGGTTATAATTCACCCCTCCACTTT,TRBJ1-6,.,.,TRBV28
CASSLGGSQRGEKLFF,TGCGCCAGCAGCTTGGGTGGGTCCCAAAGGGGAGAAAAACTGTTTTTT,TRBJ1-4,.,.,TRBV5-1
CASSRTGFGYTF,TGTGCCAGTAGTAGGACAGGGTTCGGCTACACCTTC,TRBJ1-2,.,TRBD1,TRBV19
CASSAGGAGGTHEQYF,TGTGCCAGCAGTGCAGGCGGGGCAGGGGGAACCCACGAGCAGTACTTC,TRBJ2-7,.,.,TRBV6-1
CASSPFTGGGNYEQYF,TGTGCCAGCTCACCATTTACAGGGGGAGGAAACTACGAGCAGTACTTC,TRBJ2-7,.,TRBD1,TRBV18
CASSLGTSSGTGELFF,TGTGCCAGCAGCCTCGGGACTAGTTCGGGCACCGGGGAGCTGTTTTTT,TRBJ2-2,.,TRBD2,TRBV7-7
CASSLYSNGYTF,TGTGCCAGCAGCTTGTACAGTAATGGCTACACCTTC,TRBJ1-2,.,.,TRBV5-6
CAISEGDRRRGGNGYTF,TGTGCCATCAGTGAGGGGGACAGGCGGCGTGGTGGAAATGGCTACACCTTC,TRBJ1-2,.,TRBD1,TRBV10-3
CASSQAGFYEQYF,TGTGCCAGCAGCCAAGCAGGGTTCTACGAGCAGTACTTC,TRBJ2-7,once,.,TRBV3-1/TRBV3-2
CASTPRQGGHGELFF,TGTGCCAGCACCCCTCGACAGGGGGGTCACGGGGAGCTGTTTTTT,TRBJ2-2,.,TRBD1,TRBV6-5
CASSLKGQGTEAFF,TGTGCCAGCAGCTTAAAGGGACAGGGCACTGAAGCTTTCTTT,TRBJ1-1,.,TRBD1,TRBV7-3
CASSSSGVLEAQYF,TGTGCCAGCAGCTCTAGCGGGGTGCTAGAGGCCCAGTACTTC,TRBJ2-5,.,TRBD2,TRBV11-2
CASSYSAGGQETQYF,TGTGCCAGCAGTTACTCGGCGGGGGGGCAGGAGACCCAGTACTTC,TRBJ2-5,.,TRBD2,TRBV6-6
CASSLTGGGEQYF,TGTGCCAGCAGCTTGACAGGGGGAGGCGAGCAGTACTTC,TRBJ2-7,.,TRBD1,TRBV11-2
CASSLGQGRNEQFF,TGTGCCAGCAGTTTGGGACAGGGTCGAAATGAGCAGTTCTTC,TRBJ2-1,.,TRBD1,TRBV28
CAISEFATGVFSGNTIYF,TGTGCCATCAGTGAGTTTGCGACAGGTGTCTTTTCTGGAAACACCATATATTTT,TRBJ1-3,.,.,TRBV10-3
CASSQGVGGATDTQYF,TGCGCCAGCAGCCAAGGGGTGGGGGGGGCCACAGATACGCAGTATTTT,TRBJ2-3,few,.,TRBV4-3
CASSFGGLAGTYEQYF,TGTGCCAGCAGTTTTGGGGGACTAGCGGGAACCTACGAGCAGTACTTC,TRBJ2-7,.,TRBD2,TRBV6-2/TRBV6-3
CASSLGGRVYEQYF,TGTGCCAGCAGCTTAGGGGGCAGGGTCTACGAGCAGTACTTC,TRBJ2-7,.,.,TRBV7-2
CASSVTGGSEKLFF,TGTGCCAGCAGCGTGACAGGGGGGAGTGAAAAACTGTTTTTT,TRBJ1-4,.,TRBD1,TRBV9
CASSEDRATGNQPQHF,TGTGCCAGCAGTGAGGACAGGGCTACGGGCAATCAGCCCCAGCATTTT,TRBJ1-5,many,TRBD1,TRBV25-1
CASSQALAGISEQFF,TGTGCCAGCAGCCAAGCTCTAGCGGGGATAAGTGAGCAGTTCTTC,TRBJ2-1,.,TRBD2,TRBV14
CASSLVSSPKGEQYF,TGTGCCAGCAGCTTAGTTTCTAGCCCGAAAGGGGAGCAGTACTTC,TRBJ2-7,.,.,TRBV11-2
CASSLAGGGNTIYF,TGCGCCAGCAGCTTGGCAGGGGGTGGAAACACCATATATTTT,TRBJ1-3,few,TRBD1,TRBV5-1
CASSPSAEGKAYNEQFF,TGTGCCAGCAGTCCGTCGGCGGAAGGAAAGGCCTACAATGAGCAGTTCTTC,TRBJ2-1,.,.,TRBV2
CSVATGARGYYGYTF,TGCAGCGTTGCGACAGGGGCCCGCGGGTACTATGGCTACACCTTC,TRBJ1-2,.,TRBD1,TRBV29-1
CASSFGQVNTEAFF,TGTGCCAGCAGCTTCGGACAGGTGAACACTGAAGCTTTCTTT,TRBJ1-1,.,TRBD1,TRBV5-5
CASSPDGLNSNQPQHF,TGCGCCAGCAGCCCCGACGGACTGAATAGCAATCAGCCCCAGCATTTT,TRBJ1-5,.,.,TRBV5-1
CASSLRQGSAEQYF,TGCGCCAGCAGCTTAAGACAGGGTTCAGCCGAGCAGTACTTC,TRBJ2-7,.,TRBD1,TRBV5-1
CASRPGTSGIYTQYF,TGTGCCAGTAGGCCCGGGACTAGCGGGATCTATACGCAGTATTTT,TRBJ2-3,.,TRBD2,TRBV19
CASSGGFSPLHF,TGTGCCAGCAGTGGAGGGTTTTCACCCCTCCACTTT,TRBJ1-6,.,.,TRBV25-1
CASSPRQGADTQYF,TGTGCCAGCTCACCACGACAGGGGGCAGATACGCAGTATTTT,TRBJ2-3,.,TRBD1,TRBV18
CASSLLGHLNTGELFF,TGTGCCAGCAGCTTACTGGGACACTTAAACACCGGGGAGCTGTTTTTT,TRBJ2-2,.,.,TRBV11-2
CASSLNAEGNTIYF,TGTGCCAGCAGCTTAAACGCAGAAGGAAACACCATATATTTT,TRBJ1-3,.,.,TRBV11-2
CASSLGGTSGGNEQFF,TGTGCCAGCAGTCTAGGCGGGACTAGCGGGGGAAATGAGCAGTTCTTC,TRBJ2-1,.,TRBD2,TRBV7-8